This TCR beta chain was recorded in a study of T cells in Graves' hyperthyroidism and ophthalmopathy. This clonotype was picked up one time. The antigen is undetermined. Being one base from a much bigger clone, this may be a read error. The germline CDR1 and CDR2 sequences are SGHTA and FQGNSA. The CDR3 runs 16 residues. Whole-study results and caveats: Most thyroid-expanded clonotypes above 0.001 were also found in blood.

Active moderate-to-severe ophthalmopathy, Clinical Activity Score at least 3, NOSPECS at least 4, under 3 months' duration. Regions amplified from RNA transcripts were the TCR beta CDR3 regions. When the TCR CDR3 underwent first-round RT-PCR, the HTBI primer set was used. Using its own MiXCR run on the multiplex PCR reads, TCRdb lists one record per CDR3 protein. The data show about 290,000 distinct CDR3 sequences, about 15% seen once. The specimen sequenced was blood. The chain combines TRBV7-2 with TRBJ1-6; TRBD1 matches 8 bases. The clonotype originates from a woman aged 55 to 70 with Graves' ophthalmopathy. As DNA, the CDR3 is TGTGCCAGCAGCTTAGCGGCACCTACAGGGGGTTCACCCCCCCACTTT. It is translated as CASSLAAPTGGSPPHF.